This T cell receptor beta chain was observed in a study of blood T cells in healthy people across ages. Alongside a J-beta primer mix, a sample-barcoded 5' primer served in a second PCR lasting about 7 to 12 cycles. TCRdb processed the 5' RACE reads anew with MiXCR; each CDR3 protein has one entry. Altogether hundreds of thousands of distinct CDR3 sequences are present, over 20% being singletons, with the ten largest covering 3.6%. Trimming left V 4 bases short and J 0 bases short, with 14 bases between. Germline CDR1 SGDLS, CDR2 YYNGEE. The CDR3 is 16 amino acids. The material sequenced was blood. The source is a man in his 70s in good health. The chain uses TRBV9 and TRBJ2-1; D unclear. In DNA form, the CDR3 reads TGTGCCAGCAGCCCGGAGCTGTACAGCTCCTACAATGAGCAGTTCTTC. Translation: CASSPELYSSYNEQFF. The full variable domain, rest sourced from reference TRBV9 and TRBJ2-1, is DSGVTQTPKHLITATGQRVTLRCSPRSGDLSVYWYQQSLDQGLQFLIQYYNGEERAKGNILERFSAQQFPDLHSELNLSSLELGDSALYFCASSPELYSSYNEQFFGPGTRLTVL.